The source of this TCR beta chain is a study of human T cells and chemical hapten exposure (dated by TCRdb to about 2021). With respect to the entire study: For sensitization, 2% DPC in acetone was applied to an approximately 2 cm by approximately 2 cm area of upper inner arm skin. Patients additionally received weekly therapeutic DPC doses to the scalp throughout the approximately 24-week study period. Patch testing on the upper back used Finn chambers containing 0.01% DPC, with scoring done after 6 days according to International Contact Dermatitis Research Group standards. Most of the patients in the cohort were female, and the cohort covered alopecia areata with under or over 50% scalp involvement, alopecia totalis and alopecia universalis. Libraries were pooled for sequencing, and variation in per-sample TCR yields was attributed mainly to small differences in library volumes within the pool. This study followed changes in the peripheral blood TCR repertoire in vivo during primary and secondary sensitization of alopecia patients to the hapten diphenylcyclopropenone (DPC). Blood samples were taken from patients before sensitization (week 0) and then at 2, 6 and about 24 weeks after DPC sensitization. Twenty-nine alopecia patients provided blood for TCR sequencing at one to four time points (pre-sensitization, 2, 6 and 24 weeks).

The germline V gene provides CDR1 SGHDT and CDR2 YYEEEE. Trimming takes 4 bases from V and 0 bases from J, and the germline ends sit 11 bases apart. The CDR3 starts with the cysteine, ends with the phenylalanine, and has 14 residues. Solely the CDR3 DNA is kept, with 42 bases framed from the first base. This clonotype was counted many times. The antigen this receptor binds is unknown. Per-base qualities were not stored, and no clone one base away is much larger. The method was RACE. The sequencer listed for this sample is NextSeq 500. During library preparation, unique molecular identifiers were attached to individual cDNA molecules so that TCRs could be counted in a quantitative, reproducible way. Both TCR alpha and TCR beta chains were sequenced from each blood RNA sample. Regarding the original processing steps: A median of about 89,000 TCRs per sample was observed, with a range of about 20,000 to 750,000. The Decombinator software suite was used to annotate V, J and CDR3 in the TCR reads. For PS versus PT1 abundance plots, all samples were subsampled to the same number of TCRs (28,000). Expanded TCRs were defined as absent before sensitization and observed at least eight times at the 2-week time point. TCRdb's own reprocessing of the public reads used fastp at Q25 and MiXCR and kept productive beta chains. Every CDR3 protein is listed once, alongside the most common genes and DNA of its rows. TCRdb assigned the V and J calls; the authors' analysis was not used. In this sample the table shows about 340,000 distinct CDR3 sequences, 6% to 8.5% of which occur a single time. The ten most abundant clones make up less than 10% of the sample.

The sample's time point label, in plain terms: patch test 1, 2 weeks after DPC sensitization. In light of the paper, this sample's treatment or condition label describes: therapeutic diphenylcyclopropenone sensitization with weekly scalp DPC. At each patch-test visit, blood was drawn before the patch test was applied. Patients were considered eligible if aged 18 to 70, diagnosed with alopecia and deemed suitable for DPC therapy, and patients were excluded if pregnant. Total RNA was extracted from unfractionated whole blood that had been collected in Tempus Blood RNA tubes. On the study overall, not on this receptor specifically: DPC sensitization did not change the number of TCRs with a frequency above 1 in 1000, and there was no evidence of changes in global repertoire structure. Repeated subsampling changed both the strength of the expansion versus patch-test correlation and the threshold at which the correlation became significant. A positive correlation was found between the number of PT1 expanded TCRs and patch test score, with significance reached at thresholds 8, 16 and 32 but not 4. Because all patients had alopecia, a presumed autoimmune disease, the immune response of the patients might differ from that of healthy individuals. Compared with pre-sensitization or healthy control sets, expanded TCRs formed significantly more large CDR3 similarity clusters, which is consistent with antigen-driven responses.

Here the sequenced sample was whole blood, taken in connection with sensitization to the hapten diphenylcyclopropenone (DPC). The chain couples TRBV5-6 to TRBJ2-7, with the D gene uncertain. The sequence was collected from a woman aged 18-35 years with alopecia areata. Some clones in this sample may be carry-over from other donors' samples. CDR3 protein: CASSVPPGSYEQYF. In nucleotides, the sequence is TGTGCCAGCAGCGTACCGCCCGGCTCCTACGAGCAGTACTTC.